These 27 T cell receptor beta chains were all obtained from the same sample, sequenced in a study of technical replicates of blood from a handful of donors. The table came from immunoSEQ multiplex PCR; TCRdb's copy has only in-frame clones and leaves some out. The sample lists 55,000 to 85,000 clones, under 98% seen once, with under 0.3% in the top ten. Sequencing was carried out using T cells isolated from PBMCs. The receptors were sampled from a human donor in good health.

The chain is built from TRBV11-2 and TRBJ1-5, with no clear D. Germline-derived CDR1 and CDR2 are SGHAT and FQNNGV. This CDR3 spans 13 amino acids. Trimming shortened V by 1 base and J by 6 bases, and 7 bases separated the two germline ends. The CDR3 spells CASSLAPLQPQHF. The DNA of the CDR3 is TGTGCCAGCAGCTTAGCCCCTCTTCAGCCCCAGCATTTT.

V and J are TRBV7-9 and TRBJ2-1; D perhaps matches TRBD2 (5 bases). The CDR3 runs to 12 residues. Trimming shortened V by 2 bases and J by 8 bases, and 7 bases separated the two germline ends. Germline V gene data show CDR1 as SEHNR and CDR2 as FQNEAQ (reference sequence). The CDR3 nucleotides are TGTGCCAGCAGCTTAAGGCGGGATGAGCAGTTCTTC. Translated, it gives CASSLRRDEQFF.

The V and J genes are TRBV11-3 and TRBJ2-7, with 10 positions matching TRBD2. CDR3 length: 18 amino acids. CDR1 and CDR2 (germline): SGHNT, YENEEA. Losses at the gene ends were 5 bases for V and 2 bases for J; bases not matched to a gene: 15. CDR3 amino acids: CASSPFLYSSGSTYEQYF. The CDR3 DNA is TGTGCCAGCAGCCCCTTCCTTTACTCTAGCGGGAGTACCTACGAGCAGTACTTC.

The chain recombines TRBV7-2 with TRBJ2-5; 9 positions match TRBD2. With 2 bases clipped from V and 4 bases from J, the junction kept 8 bases outside the gene matches. The CDR3 consists of 16 residues. Germline V gene sequence: CDR1 SGHTA, CDR2 FQGNSA. DNA of the CDR3: TGTGCCAGCAGCTTATTCCCGGCGGGAGGGCTAGAGACCCAGTACTTC. Its translation is CASSLFPAGGLETQYF.

The V call is TRBV27, the J call TRBJ2-1; D possibly corresponds to TRBD1 (6 bases). The CDR3 spans 18 residues. Between the trimmed V and J ends, which lost 3 bases and 0 bases, there was a span of 18 bases. Per the germline V gene, CDR1 is MNHEY and CDR2 is SMNVEV (reference sequence). The CDR3 bases are TGTGCCAGCAGTTTGACAGGTAGTGGCCTAAACTCCTACAATGAGCAGTTCTTC. Its translation: CASSLTGSGLNSYNEQFF.

The chain has TRBV2 and TRBJ1-2, with a possible D match to TRBD1 (6 bases). Germline values: CDR1 SNHLY, CDR2 FYNNEI. The CDR3 sequence is 14 residues long. Trimming pared 6 bases from V and 3 bases from J, leaving 14 bases between. In nucleotides, the CDR3 is TGTGCCAGCAGGACCTCAGGGGCCCACTATGGCTACACCTTC. Amino acid sequence: CASRTSGAHYGYTF.

V is TRBV27 and J is TRBJ1-2; TRBD1 might be the D (5 bases). Germline-derived CDR1 and CDR2 are MNHEY and SMNVEV (reference sequence). The CDR3 is made up of 14 amino acids. The V end lost 4 bases, the J end lost 4 bases, and 13 bases lay between the germline ends. The CDR3 reads CASSWGLGGYGYTF. In DNA, the CDR3 is TGTGCCAGCAGTTGGGGTTTGGGGGGCTATGGCTACACCTTC.

This rearrangement joins TRBV6-1 to TRBJ2-3; TRBD2 might be the D (6 bases). Germline loops: CDR1 MNHNS, CDR2 SASEGT. Between the trimmed V and J ends, which lost 6 bases and 3 bases, there was a span of 10 bases. The CDR3 covers 13 residues. CDR3 nucleotide sequence: TGTGCCAGCAGGACTAGTTCGACAGATACGCAGTATTTT. This gives the protein CASRTSSTDTQYF.

The chain combines TRBV7-8 with TRBJ2-3; D might be TRBD1 (6 bases). Germline V gene lookup returns CDR1 SGHVS and CDR2 FQNEAQ. Trimming left V 5 bases short and J 1 base short, with 13 bases between. CDR3 size: 15 residues. CDR3 bases: TGTGCCAGCAGCGATAGGGGGTATGGCACAGATACGCAGTATTTT. It is translated as CASSDRGYGTDTQYF. Variable domain in full (rest from reference TRBV7-8 and TRBJ2-3): GAGVSQSPRYKVAKRGQDVALRCDPISGHVSLFWYQQALGQGPEFLTYFQNEAQLDKSGLPSDRFFAERPEGSVSTLKIQRTQQEDSAVYLCASSDRGYGTDTQYFGPGTRLTVL.

The J gene is TRBJ1-5, the V gene TRBV11-3; 7 nucleotides line up with TRBD1. V shed 2 bases, J shed 3 bases, and the junction held 10 bases outside the gene matches. The CDR3 extends over 17 amino acids. The germline V gene encodes CDR1 SGHNT and CDR2 YENEEA. CDR3 in amino acids: CASSLSPDRPSNQPQHF. In DNA form, the CDR3 reads TGTGCCAGCAGCTTATCGCCGGACAGGCCTTCCAATCAGCCCCAGCATTTT.

The rearrangement uses TRBV15 and TRBJ1-5; 7 bases fit TRBD1. The CDR3 totals 15 residues. The V gene end was trimmed by 1 base and the J gene end by 6 bases; junction bases not matched to a gene: 6. Germline V lookup: CDR1 LNHNV, CDR2 YYDKDF (reference sequence). The CDR3 reads CATSRGQGDGQPQHF. CDR3 in DNA: TGTGCCACCAGCAGAGGGCAGGGGGATGGTCAGCCCCAGCATTTT. Combining the CDR3 with reference TRBV15 and TRBJ1-5 gives the whole variable domain DAMVIQNPRYQVTQFGKPVTLSCSQTLNHNVMYWYQQKSSQAPKLLFHYYDKDFNNEADTPDNFQSRRPNTSFCFLDIRSPGLGDTAMYLCATSRGQGDGQPQHFGDGTRLSIL.

This clone has only one observation. CDR3 bases: TGTGCCAGTAATACCGTAGCAACTAATGAAAAACTGTTTTTT. This encodes CASNTVATNEKLFF. The chain links TRBV19 to TRBJ1-4; D call uncertain. V was trimmed by 7 bases and J by 0 bases, leaving 9 bases between them. The CDR3 spans 14 residues. In germline, CDR1 is LNHDA, CDR2 SQIVND (reference sequence).

This sequence joins TRBV6-1 and TRBJ2-7; 11 bases are shared with TRBD2. V lost 1 base, J lost 5 bases, and 10 bases stayed unmatched. From germline, CDR1 is MNHNS and CDR2 SASEGT. The CDR3 runs to 17 residues. The CDR3 nucleotides are TGTGCCAGCAGTGAAGGCCTAGCGGGAGGCCGCCCCCACGAGCAGTACTTC. Its protein is CASSEGLAGGRPHEQYF.

This clone was counted a few times. This chain links TRBV6-6 with TRBJ2-1, with TRBD1 matching 8 bases. The germline gives CDR1 MNHNY, CDR2 SVGAGI (reference sequence). The CDR3 totals 12 residues. The ends lost 6 bases at V and 10 bases at J; junction bases unmatched: 5. The CDR3 region has the DNA TGTGCCAGCAGAGCACAGGGGGACGAGCAGTTCTTC. As protein: CASRAQGDEQFF.

V gene TRBV5-1 combines with J gene TRBJ1-1, with D possibly TRBD1 on 5 matching bases. CDR1 and CDR2 from the germline V gene are SGHRS and YFSETQ. The CDR3 extends over 13 amino acids. With 0 bases removed from V and 10 bases from J, the gap between germline ends came to 13 bases. The CDR3 spells CASSLGGEKLAFF. The CDR3, as DNA: TGCGCCAGCAGCTTGGGGGGGGAGAAACTAGCTTTCTTT.

The V and J genes are TRBV6-5 and TRBJ2-7; 10 bases fit TRBD1. Germline CDR1 MNHEY, CDR2 SVGAGI. The CDR3 is 15 residues long. J was trimmed by 3 bases and V by 6 bases; bases with no gene match: 8. This chain's CDR3 is CASSQEGTGVYEQYF. DNA of the CDR3: TGTGCCAGCAGCCAGGAGGGGACAGGGGTCTACGAGCAGTACTTC.

This clone was detected only once. This rearrangement joins TRBV7-9 to TRBJ2-7; possible D gene TRBD2, 5 bases. The CDR3 has 13 amino acids. V lost 3 bases to trimming and J lost 1 base, with 7 bases between them. Per the germline V gene, CDR1 is SEHNR and CDR2 is FQNEAQ (reference sequence). The CDR3 is CASSFPGSYEQYF. In nucleotides, the CDR3 is TGTGCCAGCAGCTTCCCGGGGTCCTACGAGCAGTACTTC.

This rearrangement joins TRBV28 to TRBJ1-5, with D tentatively TRBD1 (5 bases). Trimming removed 6 bases from V and 4 bases from J, with 16 bases in between. Looked up from germline, CDR1 is MDHEN and CDR2 is SYDVKM. The CDR3 totals 15 residues. The CDR3 DNA follows: TGTGCCAGCAGAGAAGGAGGGGAATCTAATCAGCCCCAGCATTTT. It is translated as CASREGGESNQPQHF.

This sequence joins TRBV2 and TRBJ1-1; no definite D call. The V end lost 9 bases, the J end lost 5 bases, and 7 bases lay between the germline ends. Germline CDR1 is SNHLY and CDR2 is FYNNEI. This CDR3 has 10 amino acids. CDR3: CARGGTEAFF. The CDR3, as DNA: TGTGCCAGGGGAGGGACTGAAGCTTTCTTT. Complete variable domain (other parts from reference TRBV2 and TRBJ1-1): EPEVTQTPSHQVTQMGQEVILRCVPISNHLYFYWYRQILGQKVEFLVSFYNNEISEKSEIFDDQFSVERPDGSNFTLKIRSTKLEDSAMYFCARGGTEAFFGQGTRLTVV.

The V and J genes are TRBV6-5 and TRBJ2-6; 8 bases are a match to TRBD2. The CDR3 is 15 amino acids. Germline values: CDR1 MNHEY, CDR2 SVGAGI. V dropped 3 bases and J dropped 2; count of bases not matched to a gene: 0. The DNA for the CDR3 is TGTGCCAGCAGTTATAGCGGGACTGGGGCCAACGTCCTGACTTTC. It translates to CASSYSGTGANVLTF.

This sequence joins TRBV30 and TRBJ2-2; perhaps TRBD1 as D (5 bases). The V gene's germline CDR1 is GTSNPN and CDR2 SVGIG (reference sequence). This CDR3 has 13 amino acids. The CDR3 region has the DNA TGTGCAGAGAGTATCAGGGATGGCGGGGAGCTGTTTTTT. The encoded protein is CAESIRDGGELFF.

The V call is TRBV7-9, the J call TRBJ1-2, with 10 bases fitting TRBD1. The CDR3 contains 15 residues. V lost 2 bases, J lost 6 bases, and 6 bases stayed unmatched. In germline, CDR1 is SEHNR, CDR2 FQNEAQ (reference sequence). The CDR3 is CASSLRDRGSNGYTF. The CDR3 DNA is TGTGCCAGCAGCTTAAGGGACAGGGGATCTAATGGCTACACCTTC.

The V gene is TRBV29-1, the J gene TRBJ2-3; possible D gene TRBD2, 5 bases. Germline loops: CDR1 SQVTM, CDR2 ANQGSEA. V was pared by 6 bases and J by 0 bases, with 10 bases between. CDR3 length: 13 amino acids. The CDR3 loop reads CSVRRASTDTQYF. The DNA for the CDR3 is TGCAGCGTCCGGCGGGCCAGCACAGATACGCAGTATTTT.

The CDR3 here is CSVEWDNKAYEQYF. CDR3 DNA: TGCAGCGTTGAATGGGACAACAAAGCCTACGAGCAGTACTTC. This chain uses TRBV29-1 with TRBJ2-7; tentative D call: TRBD1 (6 bases). V dropped 2 bases and J dropped 2 bases, with 13 bases sitting between them. The CDR3 is made up of 14 amino acids. The germline V gene has CDR1 SQVTM and CDR2 ANQGSEA.

The chain uses TRBV7-9 and TRBJ1-4; D uncertain. The CDR3 consists of 13 residues. The germline V gene encodes CDR1 SEHNR and CDR2 FQNEAQ (reference sequence). Deletions cut 4 bases from V and 11 bases from J, with 14 bases between. CDR3 protein: CASSSADKFKLFF. DNA for the CDR3: TGTGCCAGCAGCTCGGCCGACAAATTTAAACTGTTTTTT.

This rearrangement joins TRBV28 to TRBJ1-1, with D perhaps matching TRBD1 (6 bases). The CDR3 sequence is 13 residues long. CDR1 and CDR2 from the germline V gene are MDHEN and SYDVKM. Trimming cost V 3 bases and J 5 bases, with 10 bases left between them. CDR3 bases: TGTGCCAGCAGTTTGGGGAGGGGGACTGAAGCTTTCTTT. Amino acids: CASSLGRGTEAFF. The variable domain in full, completed from reference TRBV28 and TRBJ1-1, reads DVKVTQSSRYLVKRTGEKVFLECVQDMDHENMFWYRQDPGLGLRLIYFSYDVKMKEKGDIPEGYSVSREKKERFSLILESASTNQTSMYLCASSLGRGTEAFFGQGTRLTVV.

The rearrangement links TRBV18 to TRBJ1-5; TRBD1 might be the D (5 bases). This CDR3 is built from 15 residues. CDR1 and CDR2 (germline): KGHSH, LQKENI. V lost 2 bases and J lost 3, with 11 bases in between. For the CDR3, the DNA is TGTGCCAGCTCACCAGAGAGGACACCCAATCAGCCCCAGCATTTT. This sequence encodes CASSPERTPNQPQHF.